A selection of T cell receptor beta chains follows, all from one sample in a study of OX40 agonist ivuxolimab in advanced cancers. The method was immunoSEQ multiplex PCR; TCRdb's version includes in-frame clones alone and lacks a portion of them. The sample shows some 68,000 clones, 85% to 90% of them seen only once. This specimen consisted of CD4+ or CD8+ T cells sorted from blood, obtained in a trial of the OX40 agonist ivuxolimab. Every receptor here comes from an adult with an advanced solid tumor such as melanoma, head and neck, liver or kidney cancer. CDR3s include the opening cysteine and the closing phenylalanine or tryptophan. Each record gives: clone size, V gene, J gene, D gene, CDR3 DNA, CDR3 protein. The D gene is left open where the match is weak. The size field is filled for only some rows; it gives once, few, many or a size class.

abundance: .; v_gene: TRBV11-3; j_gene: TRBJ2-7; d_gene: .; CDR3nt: TGTGCCAGCAGCTTACAGGGCCACGAGCAGTACTTC; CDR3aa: CASSLQGHEQYF
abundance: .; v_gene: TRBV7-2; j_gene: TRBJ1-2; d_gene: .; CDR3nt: TGTGCCAGCAGCTTAGTCGCCGGCTACAGTTATGGCTACACCTTC; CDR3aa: CASSLVAGYSYGYTF
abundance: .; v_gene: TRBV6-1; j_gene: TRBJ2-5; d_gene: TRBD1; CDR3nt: TGTGCCAGCAGTGCCCGACAGGGGAGGCAAGAGACCCAGTACTTC; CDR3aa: CASSARQGRQETQYF
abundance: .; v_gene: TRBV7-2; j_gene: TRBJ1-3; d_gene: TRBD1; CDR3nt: TGTGCCAGCAGCTTAGTCGCCTACAGGGGAGGCACCATATATTTT; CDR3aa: CASSLVAYRGGTIYF
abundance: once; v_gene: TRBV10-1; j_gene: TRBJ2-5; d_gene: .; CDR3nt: TGCGCCAGCAGTGAGGGAATAGGGGTCCAAGAGACCCAGTACTTC; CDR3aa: CASSEGIGVQETQYF
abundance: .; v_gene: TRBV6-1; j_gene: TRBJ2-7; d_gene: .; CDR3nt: TGTGCCAGCAGTGAAGCCGCCGGGACAACAGACGAGCAGTACTTC; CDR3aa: CASSEAAGTTDEQYF
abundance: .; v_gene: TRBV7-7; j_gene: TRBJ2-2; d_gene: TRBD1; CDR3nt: TGTGCCAGCAAAGGACAGGGGGGCACCGGGGAGCTGTTTTTT; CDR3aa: CASKGQGGTGELFF
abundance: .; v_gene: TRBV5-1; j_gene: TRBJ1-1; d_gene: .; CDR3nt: TGCGCCAGCAGCAGGGCGGGCGGGGGGCCTGGTGAAGCTTTCTTT; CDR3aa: CASSRAGGGPGEAFF
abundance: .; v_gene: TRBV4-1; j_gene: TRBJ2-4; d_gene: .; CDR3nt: TGCGCCAGCAGCCAAGAGGGGGCGTCGGCCAAAAACATTCAGTACTTC; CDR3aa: CASSQEGASAKNIQYF
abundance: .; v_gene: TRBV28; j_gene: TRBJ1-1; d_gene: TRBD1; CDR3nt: TGTGCCAGCAGCCCCGGGACAGGCCTCATGGAAGCTTTCTTT; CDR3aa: CASSPGTGLMEAFF
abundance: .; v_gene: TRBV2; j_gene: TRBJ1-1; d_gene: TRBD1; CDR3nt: TGTGCCAGTCAAGACAGGGGAGGAACTGAAGCTTTCTTT; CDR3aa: CASQDRGGTEAFF
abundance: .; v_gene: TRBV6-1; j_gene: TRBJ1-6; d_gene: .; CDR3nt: TGTGCCAGCAGTGAACCACCCGATTCACCCCTCCACTTT; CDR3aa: CASSEPPDSPLHF
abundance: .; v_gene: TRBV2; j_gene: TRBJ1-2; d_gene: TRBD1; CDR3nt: TGTGCCAGCAGACCAACAGGGGAGGGCTACACCTTC; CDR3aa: CASRPTGEGYTF
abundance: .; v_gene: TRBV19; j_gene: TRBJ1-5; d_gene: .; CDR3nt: TGTGCCAGCCTCTCGACCGAAAATCAGCCCCAGCATTTT; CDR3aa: CASLSTENQPQHF
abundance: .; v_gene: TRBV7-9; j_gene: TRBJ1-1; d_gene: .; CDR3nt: TGTGCCAGCAGCGCCAGCAGGGCAGCTTTCTTT; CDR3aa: CASSASRAAFF
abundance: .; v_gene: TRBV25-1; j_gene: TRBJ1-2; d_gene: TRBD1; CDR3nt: TGTGCCAGCAGTCCAACAGGGGGACATGGCTACACCTTC; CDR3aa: CASSPTGGHGYTF
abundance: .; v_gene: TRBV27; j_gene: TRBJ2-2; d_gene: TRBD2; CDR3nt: TGTGCCAGCAGTTTCAGGAGCGGGGGTACCGGGGAGCTGTTTTTT; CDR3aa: CASSFRSGGTGELFF
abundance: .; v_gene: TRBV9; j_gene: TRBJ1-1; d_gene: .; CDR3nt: TGTGCCAGCAGCACACCCCCGGAAGCTTTCTTT; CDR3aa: CASSTPPEAFF
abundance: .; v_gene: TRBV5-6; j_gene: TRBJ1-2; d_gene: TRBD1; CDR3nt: TGTGCCAGCAGCTTGCGGGACAGGGGGATTGGCTACACCTTC; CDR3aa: CASSLRDRGIGYTF
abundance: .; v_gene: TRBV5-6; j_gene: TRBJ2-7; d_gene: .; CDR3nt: TGTGCCAGCAGCCGACAGTTCGAGCAGTACTTC; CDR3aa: CASSRQFEQYF
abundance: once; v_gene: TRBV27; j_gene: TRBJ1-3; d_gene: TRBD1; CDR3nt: TGTGCCAGCAGTAGACAGGGTAGCTCTGGAAACACCATATATTTT; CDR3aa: CASSRQGSSGNTIYF
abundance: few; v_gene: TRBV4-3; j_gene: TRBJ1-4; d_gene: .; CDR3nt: TGCGCCAGCAGCCAAGAATGGAATGGCCGTGCAACTAATGAAAAACTGTTTTTT; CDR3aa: CASSQEWNGRATNEKLFF
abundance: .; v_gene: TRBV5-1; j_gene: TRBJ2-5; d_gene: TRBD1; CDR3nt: TGCGCCAGCAGCCAATGGGACAGGAGGGACCAAGAGACCCAGTACTTC; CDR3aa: CASSQWDRRDQETQYF
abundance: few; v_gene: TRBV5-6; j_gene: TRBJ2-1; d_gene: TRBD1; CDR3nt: TGTGCCAGCAGCTTATTGGACAGGCGGTATGAGCAGTTCTTC; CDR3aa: CASSLLDRRYEQFF
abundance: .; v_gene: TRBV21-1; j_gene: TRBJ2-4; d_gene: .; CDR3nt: TGTGCCAGCAGCAAATTCCGGACGGTAGCCAAAAACATTCAGTACTTC; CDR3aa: CASSKFRTVAKNIQYF
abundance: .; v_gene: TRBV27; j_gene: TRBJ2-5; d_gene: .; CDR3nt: TGTGCCAGCAGTTTAGGACCTCAAGAGACCCAGTACTTC; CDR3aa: CASSLGPQETQYF
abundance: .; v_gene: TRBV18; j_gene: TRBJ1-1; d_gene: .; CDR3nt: TGTGCCAGCTCACCAATCAGGTCCGCTGCGAACACTGAAGCTTTCTTT; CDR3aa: CASSPIRSAANTEAFF
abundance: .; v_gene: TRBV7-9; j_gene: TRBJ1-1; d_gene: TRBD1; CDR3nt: TGTGCCAGCAGCACCCACAGGGGAAATCCGATGAACACTGAAGCTTTCTTT; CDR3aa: CASSTHRGNPMNTEAFF
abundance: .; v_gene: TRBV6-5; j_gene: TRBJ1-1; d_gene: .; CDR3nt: TGTGCCAGCAGTTTCCGACCGCTCCGAACGAACACTGAAGCTTTCTTT; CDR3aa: CASSFRPLRTNTEAFF
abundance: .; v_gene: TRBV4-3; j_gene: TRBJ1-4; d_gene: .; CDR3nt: TGCGCCAGCAGCCCTACAGGATATAATGAAAAACTGTTTTTT; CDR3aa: CASSPTGYNEKLFF
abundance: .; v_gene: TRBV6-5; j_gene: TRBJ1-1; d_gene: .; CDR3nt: TGTGCCAGCAGGCAGCAGGGCGACACTGAAGCTTTCTTT; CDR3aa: CASRQQGDTEAFF
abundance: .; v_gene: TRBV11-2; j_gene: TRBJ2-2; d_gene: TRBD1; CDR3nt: TGTGCCACGACCGGACAGGGGGGTGACGCCGGGGAGCTGTTTTTT; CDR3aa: CATTGQGGDAGELFF
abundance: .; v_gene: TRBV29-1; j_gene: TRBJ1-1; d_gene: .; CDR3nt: TGCAGCGGGGAAGGCGCGGCCGGGGGCGAAGCTTTCTTT; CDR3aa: CSGEGAAGGEAFF
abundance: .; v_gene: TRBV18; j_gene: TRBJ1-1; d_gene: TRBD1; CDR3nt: TGTGCCAGCTCACTCCGGGACAGACCACATGAGGCTTTCTTT; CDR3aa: CASSLRDRPHEAFF
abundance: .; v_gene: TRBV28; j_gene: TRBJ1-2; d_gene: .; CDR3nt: TGTGCCAGCAGTTTGGGGAACGGAATCTATGGCTACACCTTC; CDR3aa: CASSLGNGIYGYTF
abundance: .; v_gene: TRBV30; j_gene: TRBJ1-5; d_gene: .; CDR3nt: TGTGCCTGGAGTACAGGTCGGCTTCAGCCCCAGCATTTT; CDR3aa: CAWSTGRLQPQHF
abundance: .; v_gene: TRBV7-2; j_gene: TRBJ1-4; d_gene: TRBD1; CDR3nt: TGTGCCAGCAGGAGACAGGGGGCGGCGGAAAAACTGTTTTTT; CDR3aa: CASRRQGAAEKLFF
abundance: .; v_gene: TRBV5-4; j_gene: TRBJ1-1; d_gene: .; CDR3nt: TGTGCCAGCAGACCTGCCGGCCCGGGGTTTCCTGAAGCTTTCTTT; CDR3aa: CASRPAGPGFPEAFF
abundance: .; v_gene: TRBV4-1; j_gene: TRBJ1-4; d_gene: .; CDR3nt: TGCGCCAGCAGCCATGACATACAGCGGGGTCGGGAAAAACTGTTTTTT; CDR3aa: CASSHDIQRGREKLFF
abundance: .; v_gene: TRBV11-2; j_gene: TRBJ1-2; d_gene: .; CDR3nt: TGTGCCAGCAGCTTAGAGGGCAGGGATGACTATGGCTACACCTTC; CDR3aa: CASSLEGRDDYGYTF
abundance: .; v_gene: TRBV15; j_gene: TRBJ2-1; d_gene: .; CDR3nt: TGTGCCACCAGCTCTCCCCTAGGCCATGGCGGGTATGAGCAGTTCTTC; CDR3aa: CATSSPLGHGGYEQFF
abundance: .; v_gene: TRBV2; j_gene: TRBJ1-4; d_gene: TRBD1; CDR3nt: TGTGCCAGCACCGGACAGGGAGGAACCGCAACTAATGAAAAACTGTTTTTT; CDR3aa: CASTGQGGTATNEKLFF
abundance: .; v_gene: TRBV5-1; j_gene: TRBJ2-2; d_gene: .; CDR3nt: TGCGCCAGCTACCCGGGAGCAAAGTACACCGGGGAGCTGTTTTTT; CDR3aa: CASYPGAKYTGELFF
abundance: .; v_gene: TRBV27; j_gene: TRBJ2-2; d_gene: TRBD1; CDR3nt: TGTGCCAGCAGCCCACAGGGGGCCAGCACCGGGGAGCTGTTTTTT; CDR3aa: CASSPQGASTGELFF
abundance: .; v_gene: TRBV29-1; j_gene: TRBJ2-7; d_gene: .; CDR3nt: TGCAGCGTTGGCCGGGACTACGAGCAGTACTTC; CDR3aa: CSVGRDYEQYF
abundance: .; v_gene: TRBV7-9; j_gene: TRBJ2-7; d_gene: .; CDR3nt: TGTGCCAGCAGCAAAGAGGGTTACGAGCAGTACTTC; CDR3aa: CASSKEGYEQYF
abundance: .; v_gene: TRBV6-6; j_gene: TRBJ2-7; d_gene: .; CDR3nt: TGTGCCAGCAGTCTGAGTAGTTACGAGCAGTACTTC; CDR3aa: CASSLSSYEQYF
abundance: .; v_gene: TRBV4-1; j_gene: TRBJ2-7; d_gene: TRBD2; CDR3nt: TGCGCCAGCAGCCAAGAAGGCCCTAGCGGGAGTAGGGAGCAGTACTTC; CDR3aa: CASSQEGPSGSREQYF
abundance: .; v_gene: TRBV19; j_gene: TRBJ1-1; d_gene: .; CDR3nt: TGTGCCAGTAGTACAAACTACCCTGAAGCTTTCTTT; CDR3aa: CASSTNYPEAFF
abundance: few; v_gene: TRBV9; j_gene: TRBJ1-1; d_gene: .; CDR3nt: TGTGCCAGCAGCGTAGGAGGTCAGAACACTGAAGCTTTCTTT; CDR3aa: CASSVGGQNTEAFF
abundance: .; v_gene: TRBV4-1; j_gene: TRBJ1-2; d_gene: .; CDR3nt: TGCGCCAGCAGCCAAGTTGGGTATGGCTACACCTTC; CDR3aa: CASSQVGYGYTF
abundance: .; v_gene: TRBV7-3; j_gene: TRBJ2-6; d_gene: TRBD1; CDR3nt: TGTGCCAGCAGCAGAAGGACAGGGACTGGGGCCAACGTCCTGACTTTC; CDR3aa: CASSRRTGTGANVLTF